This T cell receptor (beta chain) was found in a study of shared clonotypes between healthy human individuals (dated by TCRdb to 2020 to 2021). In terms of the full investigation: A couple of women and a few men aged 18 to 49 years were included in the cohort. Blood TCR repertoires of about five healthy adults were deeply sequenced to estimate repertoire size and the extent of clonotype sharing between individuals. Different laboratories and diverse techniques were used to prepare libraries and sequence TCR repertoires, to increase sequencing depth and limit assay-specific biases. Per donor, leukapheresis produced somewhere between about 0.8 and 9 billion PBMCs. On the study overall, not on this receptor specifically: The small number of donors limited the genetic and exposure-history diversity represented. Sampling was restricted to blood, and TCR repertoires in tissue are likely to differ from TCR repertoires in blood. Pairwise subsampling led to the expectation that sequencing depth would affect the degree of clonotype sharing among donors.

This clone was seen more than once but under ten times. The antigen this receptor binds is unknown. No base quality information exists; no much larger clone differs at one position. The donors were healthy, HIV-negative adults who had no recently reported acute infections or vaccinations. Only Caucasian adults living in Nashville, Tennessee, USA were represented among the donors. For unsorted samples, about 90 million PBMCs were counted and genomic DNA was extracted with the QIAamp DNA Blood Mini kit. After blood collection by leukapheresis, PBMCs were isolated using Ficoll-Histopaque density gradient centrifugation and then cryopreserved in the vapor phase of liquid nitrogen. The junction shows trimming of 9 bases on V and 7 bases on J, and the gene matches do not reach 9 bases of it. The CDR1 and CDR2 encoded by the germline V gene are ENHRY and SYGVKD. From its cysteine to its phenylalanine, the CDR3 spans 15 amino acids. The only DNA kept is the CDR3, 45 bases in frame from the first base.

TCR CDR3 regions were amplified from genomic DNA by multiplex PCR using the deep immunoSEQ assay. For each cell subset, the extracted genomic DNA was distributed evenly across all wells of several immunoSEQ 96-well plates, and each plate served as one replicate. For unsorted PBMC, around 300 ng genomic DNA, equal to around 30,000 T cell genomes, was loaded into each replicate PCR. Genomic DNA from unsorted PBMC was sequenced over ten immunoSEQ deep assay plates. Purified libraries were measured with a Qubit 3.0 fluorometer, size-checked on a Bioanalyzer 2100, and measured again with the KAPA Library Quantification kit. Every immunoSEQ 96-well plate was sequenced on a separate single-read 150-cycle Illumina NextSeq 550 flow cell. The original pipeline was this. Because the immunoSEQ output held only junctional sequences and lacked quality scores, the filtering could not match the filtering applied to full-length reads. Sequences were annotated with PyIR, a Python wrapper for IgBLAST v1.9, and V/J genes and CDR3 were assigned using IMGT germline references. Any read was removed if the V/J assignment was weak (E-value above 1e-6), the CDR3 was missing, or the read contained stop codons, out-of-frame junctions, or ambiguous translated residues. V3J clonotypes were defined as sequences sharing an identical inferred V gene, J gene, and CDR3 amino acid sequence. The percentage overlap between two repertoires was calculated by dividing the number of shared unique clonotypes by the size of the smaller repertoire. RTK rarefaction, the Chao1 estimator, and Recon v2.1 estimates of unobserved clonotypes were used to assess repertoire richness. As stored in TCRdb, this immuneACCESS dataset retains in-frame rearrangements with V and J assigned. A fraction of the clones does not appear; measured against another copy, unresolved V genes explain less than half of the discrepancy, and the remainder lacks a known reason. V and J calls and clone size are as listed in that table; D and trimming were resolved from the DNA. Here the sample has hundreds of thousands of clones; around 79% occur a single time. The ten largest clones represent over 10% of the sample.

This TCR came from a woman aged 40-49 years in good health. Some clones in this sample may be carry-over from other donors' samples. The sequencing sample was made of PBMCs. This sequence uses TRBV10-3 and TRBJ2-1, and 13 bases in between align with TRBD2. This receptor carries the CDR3 CAITMGTSGINEQFF. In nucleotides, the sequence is TGTGCCATTACAATGGGGACTAGCGGGATAAATGAGCAGTTCTTC.